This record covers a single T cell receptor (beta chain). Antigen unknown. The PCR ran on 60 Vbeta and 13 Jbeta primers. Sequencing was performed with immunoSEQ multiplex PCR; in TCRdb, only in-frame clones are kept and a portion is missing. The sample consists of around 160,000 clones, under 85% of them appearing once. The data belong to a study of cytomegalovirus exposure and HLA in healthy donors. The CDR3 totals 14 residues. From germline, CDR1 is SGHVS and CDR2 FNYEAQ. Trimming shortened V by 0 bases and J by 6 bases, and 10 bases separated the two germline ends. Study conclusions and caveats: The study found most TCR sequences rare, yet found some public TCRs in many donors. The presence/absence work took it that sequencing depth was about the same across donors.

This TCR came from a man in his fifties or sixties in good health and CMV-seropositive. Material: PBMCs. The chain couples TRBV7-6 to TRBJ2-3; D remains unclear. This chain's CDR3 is CASSLATLFDTQYF. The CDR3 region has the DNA TGTGCCAGCAGCTTAGCGACACTTTTTGATACGCAGTATTTT.